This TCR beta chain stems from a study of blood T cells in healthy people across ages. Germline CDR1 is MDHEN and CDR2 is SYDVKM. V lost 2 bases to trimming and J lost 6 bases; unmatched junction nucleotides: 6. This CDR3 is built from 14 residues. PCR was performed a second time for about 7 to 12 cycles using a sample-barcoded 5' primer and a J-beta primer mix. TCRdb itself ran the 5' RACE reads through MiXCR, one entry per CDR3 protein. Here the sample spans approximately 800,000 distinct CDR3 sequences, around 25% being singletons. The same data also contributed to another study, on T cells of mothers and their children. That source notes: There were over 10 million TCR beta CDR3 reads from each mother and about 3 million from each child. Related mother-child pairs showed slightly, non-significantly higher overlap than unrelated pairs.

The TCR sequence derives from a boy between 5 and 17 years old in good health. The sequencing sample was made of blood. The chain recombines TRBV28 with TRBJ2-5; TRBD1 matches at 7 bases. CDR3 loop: CASSLPTGLKTQYF. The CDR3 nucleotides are TGTGCCAGCAGTTTACCGACAGGGCTGAAGACCCAGTACTTC.